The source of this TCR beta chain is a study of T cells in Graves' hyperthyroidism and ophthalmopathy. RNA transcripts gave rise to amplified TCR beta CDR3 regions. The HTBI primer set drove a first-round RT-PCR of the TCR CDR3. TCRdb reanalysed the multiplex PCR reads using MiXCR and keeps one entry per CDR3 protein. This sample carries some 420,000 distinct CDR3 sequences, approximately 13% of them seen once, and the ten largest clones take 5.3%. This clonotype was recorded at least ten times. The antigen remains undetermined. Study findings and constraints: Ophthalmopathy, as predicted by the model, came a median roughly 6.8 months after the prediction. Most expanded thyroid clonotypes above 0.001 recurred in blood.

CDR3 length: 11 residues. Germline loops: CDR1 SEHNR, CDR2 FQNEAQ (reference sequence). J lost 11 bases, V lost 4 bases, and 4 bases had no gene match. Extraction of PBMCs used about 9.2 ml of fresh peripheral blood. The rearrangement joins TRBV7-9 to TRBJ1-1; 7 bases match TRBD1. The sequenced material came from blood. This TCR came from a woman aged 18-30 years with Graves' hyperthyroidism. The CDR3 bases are TGTGCCAGCAGCTCGGGACAGATTGCTTTCTTT. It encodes CASSSGQIAFF.